This T cell receptor (beta chain) was observed in a study of blood T cell repertoires in COVID-19. Clones were read by immunoSEQ multiplex PCR, and TCRdb kept only the in-frame ones, dropping some. This sample has 330,000 or so clones, with 85% to 90% found just once. CDR1 and CDR2 from the germline V gene are SNHLY and FYNNEI. V lost 8 bases to trimming and J lost 8 bases; unmatched junction nucleotides: 8. The length of the CDR3 is 14 residues. The sequence was collected from a woman in her 30s who had been exposed to COVID-19. The sequencing input was PBMCs or T cells enriched from blood (not recorded which). This chain joins TRBV2 and TRBJ1-6; 8 nucleotides match TRBD1. CDR3 protein: CASHRTGSYSPLHF. The DNA of the CDR3 is TGTGCCAGCCATCGGACAGGGTCGTATTCACCCCTCCACTTT.